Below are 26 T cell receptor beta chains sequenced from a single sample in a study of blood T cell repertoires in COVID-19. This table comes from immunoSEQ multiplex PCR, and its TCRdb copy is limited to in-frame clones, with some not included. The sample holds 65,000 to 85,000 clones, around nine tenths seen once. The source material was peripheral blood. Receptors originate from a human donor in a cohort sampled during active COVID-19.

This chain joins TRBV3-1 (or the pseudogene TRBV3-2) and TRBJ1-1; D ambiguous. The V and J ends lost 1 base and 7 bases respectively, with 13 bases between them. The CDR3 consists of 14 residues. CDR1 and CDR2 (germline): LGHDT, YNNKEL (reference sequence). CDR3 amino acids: CASSQVSRNFEAFF. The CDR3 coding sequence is TGTGCCAGCAGCCAAGTTTCCAGAAATTTTGAAGCTTTCTTT.

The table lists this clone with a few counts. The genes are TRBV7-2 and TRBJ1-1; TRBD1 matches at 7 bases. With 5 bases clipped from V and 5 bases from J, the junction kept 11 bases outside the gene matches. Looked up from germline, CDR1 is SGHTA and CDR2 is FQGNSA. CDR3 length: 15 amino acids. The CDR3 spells CASSPRTGRETEAFF. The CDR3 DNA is TGTGCCAGCAGCCCCAGGACAGGCCGGGAGACTGAAGCTTTCTTT. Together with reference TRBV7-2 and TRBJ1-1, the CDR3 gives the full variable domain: GAGVSQSPSNKVTEKGKDVELRCDPISGHTALYWYRQSLGQGLEFLIYFQGNSAPDKSGLPSDRFSAERTGGSVSTLTIQRTQQEDSAVYLCASSPRTGRETEAFFGQGTRLTVV.

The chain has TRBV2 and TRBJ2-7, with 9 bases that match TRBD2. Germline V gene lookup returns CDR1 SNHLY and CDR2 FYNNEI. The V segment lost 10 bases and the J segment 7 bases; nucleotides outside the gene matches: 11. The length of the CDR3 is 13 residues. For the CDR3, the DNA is TGTGCCACCTCTAGCGGGGTTAGGAGGGAGCAGTACTTC. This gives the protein CATSSGVRREQYF.

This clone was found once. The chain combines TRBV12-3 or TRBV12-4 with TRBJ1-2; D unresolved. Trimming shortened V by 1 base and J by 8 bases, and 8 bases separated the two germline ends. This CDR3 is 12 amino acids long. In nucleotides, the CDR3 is TGTGCCAGCAGTTTAGAAAGCGGAGGCTACACCTTC. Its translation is CASSLESGGYTF.

The DNA of the CDR3 is TGTGCCAGCAGCCAAGATGGGGGGGCCGACCGCAATGAGCAGTTCTTC. Its translation: CASSQDGGADRNEQFF. The genes are TRBV3-1 (or the pseudogene TRBV3-2) and TRBJ2-1; TRBD2 might be the D (7 bases). V dropped 0 bases and J dropped 6 bases, with 15 bases sitting between them. Germline CDR1 reads LGHDT; CDR2 reads YNNKEL (reference sequence). The CDR3 consists of 16 residues.

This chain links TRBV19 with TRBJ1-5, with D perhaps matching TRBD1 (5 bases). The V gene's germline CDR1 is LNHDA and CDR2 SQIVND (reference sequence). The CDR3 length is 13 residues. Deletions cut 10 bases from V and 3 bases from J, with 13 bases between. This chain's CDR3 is CATARGDNQPQHF. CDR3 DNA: TGTGCCACGGCGCGGGGGGACAATCAGCCCCAGCATTTT. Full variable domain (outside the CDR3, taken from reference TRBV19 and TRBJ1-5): DGGITQSPKYLFRKEGQNVTLSCEQNLNHDAMYWYRQDPGQGLRLIYYSQIVNDFQKGDIAEGYSVSREKKESFPLTVTSAQKNPTAFYLCATARGDNQPQHFGDGTRLSIL.

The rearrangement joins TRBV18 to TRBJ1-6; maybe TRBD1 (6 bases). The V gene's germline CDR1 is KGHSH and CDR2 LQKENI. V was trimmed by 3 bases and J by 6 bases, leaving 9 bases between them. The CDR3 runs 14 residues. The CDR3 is CASSPDSSNSPLHF. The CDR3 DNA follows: TGTGCCAGCTCACCGGACAGCAGTAATTCACCCCTCCACTTT.

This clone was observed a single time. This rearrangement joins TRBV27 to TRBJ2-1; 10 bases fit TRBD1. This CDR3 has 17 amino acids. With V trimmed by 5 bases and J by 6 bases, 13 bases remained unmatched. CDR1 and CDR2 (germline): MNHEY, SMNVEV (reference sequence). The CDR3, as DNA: TGTGCCAGCAGTCCGGTCTTTCCGGGACAGGGGATCAATGAGCAGTTCTTC. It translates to CASSPVFPGQGINEQFF.

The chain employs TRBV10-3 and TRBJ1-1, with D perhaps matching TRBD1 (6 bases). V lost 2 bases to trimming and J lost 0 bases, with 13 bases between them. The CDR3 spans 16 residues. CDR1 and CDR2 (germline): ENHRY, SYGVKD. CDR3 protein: CAISEPTRGMNTEAFF. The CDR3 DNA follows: TGTGCCATCAGTGAGCCTACAAGGGGGATGAACACTGAAGCTTTCTTT.

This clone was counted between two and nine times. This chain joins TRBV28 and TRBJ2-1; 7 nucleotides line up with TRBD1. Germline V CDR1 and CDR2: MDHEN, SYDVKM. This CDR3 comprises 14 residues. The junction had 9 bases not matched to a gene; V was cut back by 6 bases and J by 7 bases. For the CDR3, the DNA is TGTGCCAGCAGGACAGACAGGGTCCGGAATGAGCAGTTCTTC. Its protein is CASRTDRVRNEQFF.

DNA of the CDR3: TGTGCCAGCAGAATAGCGGCACTATCAAACAATGAGCAGTTCTTC. Its protein product is CASRIAALSNNEQFF. J is TRBJ2-1 and V is TRBV5-8, with a possible D match to TRBD2 (6 bases). The CDR3 has 15 residues. V shed 5 bases and J shed 5 bases, with 17 bases lying between them. CDR1 and CDR2 from the germline V gene are SGHTS and YDEGEE.

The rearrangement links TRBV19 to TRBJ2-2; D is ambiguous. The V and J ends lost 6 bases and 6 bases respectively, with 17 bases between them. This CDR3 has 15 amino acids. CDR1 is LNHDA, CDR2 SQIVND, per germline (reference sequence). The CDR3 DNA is TGTGCCAGTAGGAGGTTTATATTGTTTCCCGGGGAGCTGTTTTTT. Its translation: CASRRFILFPGELFF. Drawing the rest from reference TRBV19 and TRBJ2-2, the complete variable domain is DGGITQSPKYLFRKEGQNVTLSCEQNLNHDAMYWYRQDPGQGLRLIYYSQIVNDFQKGDIAEGYSVSREKKESFPLTVTSAQKNPTAFYLCASRRFILFPGELFFGEGSRLTVL.

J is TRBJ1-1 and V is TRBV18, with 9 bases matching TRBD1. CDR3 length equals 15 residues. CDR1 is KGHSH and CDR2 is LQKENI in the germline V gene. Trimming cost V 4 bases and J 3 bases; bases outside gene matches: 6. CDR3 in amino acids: CASSRSGTGYTEAFF. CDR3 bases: TGTGCCAGCTCACGCTCCGGGACAGGGTACACTGAAGCTTTCTTT. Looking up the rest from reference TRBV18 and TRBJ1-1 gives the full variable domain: NAGVMQNPRHLVRRRGQEARLRCSPMKGHSHVYWYRQLPEEGLKFMVYLQKENIIDESGMPKERFSAEFPKEGPSILRIQQVVRGDSAAYFCASSRSGTGYTEAFFGQGTRLTVV.

The CDR3, as DNA: TGTGCCAGCTCACCAAGTAACAGGGGCAACACTGAAGCTTTCTTT. Translating it yields CASSPSNRGNTEAFF. V and J are TRBV18 and TRBJ1-1, with TRBD1 matching 7 bases. CDR3 length: 15 residues. From germline, CDR1 is KGHSH and CDR2 LQKENI. Germline trimming cut 2 bases from V and 2 bases from J; bases unmatched to any gene: 5.

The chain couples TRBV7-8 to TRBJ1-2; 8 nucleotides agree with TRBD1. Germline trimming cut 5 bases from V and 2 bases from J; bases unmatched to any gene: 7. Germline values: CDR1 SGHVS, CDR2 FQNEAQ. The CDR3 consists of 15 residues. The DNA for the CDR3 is TGTGCCAGCAGCATATTTTCAGGGGGCAACTATGGCTACACCTTC. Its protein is CASSIFSGGNYGYTF. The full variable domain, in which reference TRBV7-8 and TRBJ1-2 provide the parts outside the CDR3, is GAGVSQSPRYKVAKRGQDVALRCDPISGHVSLFWYQQALGQGPEFLTYFQNEAQLDKSGLPSDRFFAERPEGSVSTLKIQRTQQEDSAVYLCASSIFSGGNYGYTFGSGTRLTVV.

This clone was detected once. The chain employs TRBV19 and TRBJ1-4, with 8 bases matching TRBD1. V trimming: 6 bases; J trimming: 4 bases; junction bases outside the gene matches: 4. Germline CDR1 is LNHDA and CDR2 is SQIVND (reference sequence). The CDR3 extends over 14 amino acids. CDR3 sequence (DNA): TGTGCCAGTAGCCCGACAGGGGTTAATGAAAAACTGTTTTTT. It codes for CASSPTGVNEKLFF.

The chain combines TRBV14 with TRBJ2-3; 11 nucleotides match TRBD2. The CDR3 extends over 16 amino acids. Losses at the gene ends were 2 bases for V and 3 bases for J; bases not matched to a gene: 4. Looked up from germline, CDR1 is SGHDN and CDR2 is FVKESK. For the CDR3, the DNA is TGTGCCAGCAGCCAACTAGCGGGAGGACAGACAGATACGCAGTATTTT. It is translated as CASSQLAGGQTDTQYF.

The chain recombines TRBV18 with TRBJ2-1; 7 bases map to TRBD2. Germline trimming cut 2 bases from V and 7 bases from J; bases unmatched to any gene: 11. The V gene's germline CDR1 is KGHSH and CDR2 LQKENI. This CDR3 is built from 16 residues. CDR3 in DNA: TGTGCCAGCTCACCAGGGAGCGGGGTTCCCGGGAATGAGCAGTTCTTC. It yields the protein CASSPGSGVPGNEQFF.

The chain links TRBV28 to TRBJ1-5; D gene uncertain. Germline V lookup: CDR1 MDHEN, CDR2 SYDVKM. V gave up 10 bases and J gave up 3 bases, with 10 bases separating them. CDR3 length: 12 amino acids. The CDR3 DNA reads TGTGCCATTCAGGTCCTCAATCAGCCCCAGCATTTT. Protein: CAIQVLNQPQHF.

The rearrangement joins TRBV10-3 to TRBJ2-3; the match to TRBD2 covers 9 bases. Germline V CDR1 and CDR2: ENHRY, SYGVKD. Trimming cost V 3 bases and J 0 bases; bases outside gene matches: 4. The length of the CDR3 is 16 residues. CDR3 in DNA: TGTGCCATCAGTGACCTGCGGGGGGGTAGCACAGATACGCAGTATTTT. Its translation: CAISDLRGGSTDTQYF.

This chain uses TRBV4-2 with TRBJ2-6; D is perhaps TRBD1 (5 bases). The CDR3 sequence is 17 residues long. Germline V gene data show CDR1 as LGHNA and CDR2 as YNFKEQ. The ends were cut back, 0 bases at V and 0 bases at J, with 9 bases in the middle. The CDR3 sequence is CASSQEYRSSGANVLTF. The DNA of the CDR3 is TGTGCCAGCAGCCAAGAGTACAGGAGCTCTGGGGCCAACGTCCTGACTTTC.

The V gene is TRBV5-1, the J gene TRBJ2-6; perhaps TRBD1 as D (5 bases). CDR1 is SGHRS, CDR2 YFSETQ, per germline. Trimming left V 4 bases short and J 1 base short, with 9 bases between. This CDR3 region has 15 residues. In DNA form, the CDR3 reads TGCGCCAGCAGCATACAGGTTTCTGGGGCCAACGTCCTGACTTTC. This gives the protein CASSIQVSGANVLTF. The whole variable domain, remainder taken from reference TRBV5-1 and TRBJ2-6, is KAGVTQTPRYLIKTRGQQVTLSCSPISGHRSVSWYQQTPGQGLQFLFEYFSETQRNKGNFPGRFSGRQFSNSRSEMNVSTLELGDSALYLCASSIQVSGANVLTFGAGSRLTVL.

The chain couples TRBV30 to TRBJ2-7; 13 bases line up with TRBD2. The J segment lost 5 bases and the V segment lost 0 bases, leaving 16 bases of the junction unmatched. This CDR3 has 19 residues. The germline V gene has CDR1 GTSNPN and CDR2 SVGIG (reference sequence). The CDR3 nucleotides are TGTGCCTGGAGTGTATACCAGTCCGGGACTAGCGGGGTCGTCCACGAGCAGTACTTC. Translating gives CAWSVYQSGTSGVVHEQYF.

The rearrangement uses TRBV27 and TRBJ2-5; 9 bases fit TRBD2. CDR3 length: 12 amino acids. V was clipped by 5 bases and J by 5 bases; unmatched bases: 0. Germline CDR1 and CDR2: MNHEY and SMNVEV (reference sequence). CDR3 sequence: CASSSGRETQYF. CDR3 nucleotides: TGTGCCAGCAGTAGCGGGAGGGAGACCCAGTACTTC.

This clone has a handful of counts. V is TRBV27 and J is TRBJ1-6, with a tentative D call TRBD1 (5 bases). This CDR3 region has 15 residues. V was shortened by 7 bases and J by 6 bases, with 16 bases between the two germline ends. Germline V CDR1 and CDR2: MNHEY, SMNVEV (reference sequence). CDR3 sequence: CASTPWGDGNSPLHF. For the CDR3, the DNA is TGTGCCAGCACCCCCTGGGGGGACGGTAATTCACCCCTCCACTTT.

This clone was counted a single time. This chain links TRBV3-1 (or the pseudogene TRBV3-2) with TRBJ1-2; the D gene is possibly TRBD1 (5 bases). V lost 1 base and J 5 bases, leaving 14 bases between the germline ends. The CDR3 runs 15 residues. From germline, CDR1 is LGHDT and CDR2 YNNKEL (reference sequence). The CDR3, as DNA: TGTGCCAGCAGCCAAGTGGGGTCAGGGAATTATGGCTACACCTTC. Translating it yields CASSQVGSGNYGYTF.